This T cell receptor beta chain was sequenced in a study of shared clonotypes between healthy human individuals. Overall study context: Donors were a couple of women and three men aged 18 to 49. Three plates were used per donor for CD4 naive, three for CD4 memory, two for CD8 naive and one for CD8 memory. Regarding the study as a whole: Relative to memory subsets, naive subsets generally showed larger estimated richness.

This CDR3 is 17 amino acids long. CDR1 is SEHNR, CDR2 FQNEAQ, per germline (reference sequence). The V gene lost 1 base and the J gene lost 3 bases, with 19 bases spanning the gap. In the CD4+ fraction, cells were divided into CD45RA+ naive and CD45RA-negative memory subsets. Sequenced by immunoSEQ multiplex PCR; TCRdb stores in-frame clones only, minus some. The sample carries approximately 700,000 clones, about three quarters recorded once. A remark on this clone: Its specificity is not known.

V is TRBV7-9 and J is TRBJ2-7; D might be TRBD2 (5 bases). Sample: memory CD4+ T cells sorted from blood. Subset meaning: CD45RA-negative fraction. This TCR derives from a woman under 40 in good health. CDR3 amino acids: CASSLGLAPQLDYEQYF. The CDR3 coding sequence is TGTGCCAGCAGCTTAGGGCTAGCTCCTCAGCTAGACTACGAGCAGTACTTC.